This is a list of T cell receptor beta chains from one sample in a study of T cell changes during pregnancy in multiple sclerosis. Measured with immunoSEQ multiplex PCR; TCRdb has only the in-frame clones, and not every one. This sample yields some 80,000 clones, of which 92% are seen a single time; 1.4% to 1.5% belongs to the top ten. The sequencing here drew on peripheral blood, taken before pregnancy. These receptors originate from a female donor with multiple sclerosis, enrolled in a pregnancy study. Each CDR3 is given with its conserved first and last residue. D genes are given only for firm matches. Clone size is shown for a subset of rows, as once, few, many or a class of expanded clone.

CDR3 | DNA | D | J | size | V
CASAGLAGYLFF | TGTGCCAGTGCGGGACTAGCGGGGTATTTGTTTTTT | TRBD2 | TRBJ2-2 | - | TRBV19
CASRQEPYNSPLHF | TGTGCCAGTAGACAGGAACCCTATAATTCACCCCTCCACTTT | - | TRBJ1-6 | - | TRBV19
CASSLTPLQGEDGYTF | TGTGCCAGCAGCCTCACCCCCCTACAGGGTGAGGATGGCTACACCTTC | - | TRBJ1-2 | - | TRBV9
CASSLTSGGADTQYF | TGTGCCAGCAGCTTAACTAGCGGGGGGGCAGATACGCAGTATTTT | TRBD2 | TRBJ2-3 | - | TRBV7-3
CASSARLQGHGTEAFF | TGTGCCAGCAGCGCACGTCTCCAGGGGCATGGGACTGAAGCTTTCTTT | - | TRBJ1-1 | - | TRBV9
CASSFTGRGRTDTQYF | TGTGCCAGCAGCTTCACTGGGCGGGGGAGGACAGATACGCAGTATTTT | TRBD2 | TRBJ2-3 | - | TRBV11-2
CASSLGGVPTYEQYF | TGTGCCAGCAGCTTGGGCGGGGTACCTACCTACGAGCAGTACTTC | - | TRBJ2-7 | - | TRBV5-8
CASSPGTGGNTIYF | TGTGCCAGCAGTCCCGGAACAGGGGGAAACACCATATATTTT | - | TRBJ1-3 | - | TRBV5-5
CASSAGLAGAATGELFF | TGTGCCAGCAGCGCAGGTTTAGCGGGGGCAGCCACCGGGGAGCTGTTTTTT | TRBD2 | TRBJ2-2 | once | TRBV25-1
CASSVGDRDYEQYF | TGTGCCAGCAGCGTTGGGGACAGGGACTACGAGCAGTACTTC | TRBD1 | TRBJ2-7 | - | TRBV9
CASSIIFGGGQETQYF | TGTGCCAGTAGTATAATTTTTGGCGGGGGGCAGGAGACCCAGTACTTC | TRBD2 | TRBJ2-5 | - | TRBV19
CASSFRGDYGYTF | TGTGCCAGCAGTTTCCGGGGAGATTATGGCTACACCTTC | - | TRBJ1-2 | - | TRBV25-1